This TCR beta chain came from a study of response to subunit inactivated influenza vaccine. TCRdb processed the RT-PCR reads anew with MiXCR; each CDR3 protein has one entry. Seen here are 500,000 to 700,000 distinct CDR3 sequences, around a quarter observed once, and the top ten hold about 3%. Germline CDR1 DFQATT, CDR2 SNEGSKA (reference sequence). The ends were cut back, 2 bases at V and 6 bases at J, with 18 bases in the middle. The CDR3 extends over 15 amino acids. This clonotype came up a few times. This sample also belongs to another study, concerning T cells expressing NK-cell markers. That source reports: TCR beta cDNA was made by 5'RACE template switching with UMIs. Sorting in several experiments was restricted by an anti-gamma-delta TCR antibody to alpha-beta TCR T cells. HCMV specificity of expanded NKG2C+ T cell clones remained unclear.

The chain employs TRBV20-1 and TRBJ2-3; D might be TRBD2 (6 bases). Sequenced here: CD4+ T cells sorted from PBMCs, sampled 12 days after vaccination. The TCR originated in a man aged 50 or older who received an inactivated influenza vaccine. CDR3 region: CSARRPASVQDTQYF. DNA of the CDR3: TGCAGTGCTAGACGCCCTGCTAGCGTCCAGGATACGCAGTATTTT.